These 15 T cell receptor beta chains were sequenced from one sample in a study of blood T cell repertoires in COVID-19 (dated by TCRdb to the early 2020s). Libraries were made using the immunoSEQ multiplex PCR assay. Imported from immuneACCESS, the table was reduced by TCRdb to in-frame sequences with V and J called. These copies leave out some clones; in studies compared against another copy, an unresolved V gene accounts for under half, and the cause of the remainder is not known. The sample profile shows around 300,000 clones; 86% of them were found once. Clones ranked in the top ten supply 2.5% to 3% of the sample. Sequences were obtained from peripheral blood. The receptors were sampled from a woman younger than 45 with active or convalescent COVID-19.

This rearrangement joins TRBV2 to TRBJ1-6; TRBD1 might be the D (6 bases). CDR3 length equals 16 residues. Trimming shortened V by 3 bases and J by 5 bases, and 14 bases separated the two germline ends. CDR1 SNHLY and CDR2 FYNNEI come from the germline V gene. The DNA of the CDR3 is TGTGCCAGCAGTGAGGACAGCGCCTTGAATAATTCACCCCTCCACTTT. It codes for CASSEDSALNNSPLHF. The full variable domain, in which reference TRBV2 and TRBJ1-6 provide the parts outside the CDR3, is EPEVTQTPSHQVTQMGQEVILRCVPISNHLYFYWYRQILGQKVEFLVSFYNNEISEKSEIFDDQFSVERPDGSNFTLKIRSTKLEDSAMYFCASSEDSALNNSPLHFGNGTRLTVT.

The chain couples TRBV10-3 to TRBJ2-3; D unclear. Per the germline V gene, CDR1 is ENHRY and CDR2 is SYGVKD. Trimming cost V 4 bases and J 4 bases, with 12 bases left between them. This CDR3 region has 14 residues. This CDR3 reads CAISGRNNPDTQYF. The CDR3 nucleotides read TGTGCCATCAGTGGGAGAAACAACCCAGATACGCAGTATTTT.

The V gene is TRBV2, the J gene TRBJ2-3; D is unresolved. Looked up from germline, CDR1 is SNHLY and CDR2 is FYNNEI. Trimming took off 2 bases at V and 1 base at J, with 7 bases between the two ends. The CDR3 has 14 residues. CDR3 sequence reads: CASSEQGGTDTQYF. In DNA, the CDR3 is TGTGCCAGCAGTGAACAAGGAGGCACAGATACGCAGTATTTT.

This clone was seen only once. The V call is TRBV18, the J call TRBJ1-1; D might be TRBD1 (6 bases). The length of the CDR3 is 14 residues. V lost 2 bases to trimming and J lost 2 bases, with 9 bases between them. CDR1 and CDR2 (germline): KGHSH, LQKENI. The CDR3 loop reads CASSPAQGNTEAFF. The CDR3 bases are TGTGCCAGCTCACCAGCACAGGGAAACACTGAAGCTTTCTTT.

CDR3: CASSFPGTEAFF. The CDR3 DNA reads as TGTGCCAGCAGTTTTCCGGGAACTGAAGCTTTCTTT. The chain carries TRBV6-5 and TRBJ1-1; D not resolved. This CDR3 has 12 residues. Trimming took off 4 bases at V and 5 bases at J, with 8 bases between the two ends. Germline lookup yields CDR1 MNHEY and CDR2 SVGAGI.

V and J are TRBV7-9 and TRBJ1-1; D is possibly TRBD1 (6 bases). Germline loops: CDR1 SEHNR, CDR2 FQNEAQ (reference sequence). V was pared by 5 bases and J by 6 bases, with 16 bases between. The CDR3 spans 14 residues. As DNA, the CDR3 is TGTGCCAGCAGCCCCACGACAGGAGCATCTGAAGCTTTCTTT. Its translation is CASSPTTGASEAFF.

The chain has TRBV5-1 and TRBJ2-5, with 13 bases aligning to TRBD2. This CDR3 has 15 amino acids. Germline assignment: CDR1 SGHRS and CDR2 YFSETQ. Trimming took 3 bases from V and 7 from J; bases not matched to a gene: 6. Written as DNA, the CDR3 is TGCGCCAGCAGCTCGACTAGCGGGGGGTGGCGGACCCAGTACTTC. It yields the protein CASSSTSGGWRTQYF.

The chain employs TRBV18 and TRBJ2-5; no definite D call. The V end lost 2 bases, the J end lost 1 base, and 14 bases lay between the germline ends. Germline CDR1 KGHSH, CDR2 LQKENI. This CDR3 has 16 residues. The CDR3 is CASSPGRSGTQETQYF. Here the CDR3 DNA reads TGTGCCAGCTCACCAGGCCGGTCGGGTACCCAAGAGACCCAGTACTTC.

This chain uses TRBV5-1 with TRBJ2-7; a possible D gene is TRBD1 (5 bases). The length of the CDR3 is 15 residues. The germline gives CDR1 SGHRS, CDR2 YFSETQ. Trimming stripped 0 bases from V and 2 bases from J, with 12 bases between. CDR3 protein: CASSLGRVPTYEQYF. CDR3 in DNA: TGCGCCAGCAGCTTGGGCAGGGTCCCAACCTACGAGCAGTACTTC.

This clone was counted a few times. This rearrangement joins TRBV7-8 to TRBJ2-1; 12 bases are a match to TRBD2. The V gene end was trimmed by 6 bases and the J gene end by 6 bases; junction bases not matched to a gene: 0. The CDR3 consists of 13 residues. The germline V gene has CDR1 SGHVS and CDR2 FQNEAQ. CDR3 coding DNA: TGTGCCAGCAGACTAGCGGGGGGCAATGAGCAGTTCTTC. This encodes CASRLAGGNEQFF. Full variable domain (remainder filled in from reference TRBV7-8 and TRBJ2-1): GAGVSQSPRYKVAKRGQDVALRCDPISGHVSLFWYQQALGQGPEFLTYFQNEAQLDKSGLPSDRFFAERPEGSVSTLKIQRTQQEDSAVYLCASRLAGGNEQFFGPGTRLTVL.

This clone was seen more than once but under ten times. The gene calls are TRBV6-5 and TRBJ1-2; D is undetermined. The V gene's germline CDR1 is MNHEY and CDR2 SVGAGI. V dropped 0 bases and J dropped 3 bases, with 11 bases sitting between them. CDR3 size: 15 residues. CDR3 region: CASSYSAALDYGYTF. The CDR3, as DNA: TGTGCCAGCAGTTACTCAGCGGCACTCGACTATGGCTACACCTTC.

The chain links TRBV3-1 (or the pseudogene TRBV3-2) to TRBJ2-2, with D tentatively TRBD2 (5 bases). The CDR3 runs to 15 residues. Trimming removed 3 bases from V and 3 bases from J, with 11 bases in between. Germline V gene data show CDR1 as LGHDT and CDR2 as YNNKEL (reference sequence). CDR3 amino acids: CASSQYGLHTGELFF. CDR3 DNA: TGTGCCAGCAGCCAGTACGGACTCCACACCGGGGAGCTGTTTTTT.

This clone has more than one count but fewer than ten. This chain joins TRBV28 and TRBJ1-1; 7 positions match TRBD1. The J segment lost 8 bases and the V segment lost 8 bases, leaving 8 bases of the junction unmatched. Looked up from germline, CDR1 is MDHEN and CDR2 is SYDVKM. This CDR3 has 12 amino acids. Here the CDR3 reads CASSPGQREAFF. CDR3 sequence (DNA): TGTGCCAGCTCACCGGGACAGCGAGAAGCTTTCTTT.

The CDR3 loop reads CASSKVQGGPRREETQYF. The CDR3 bases are TGTGCCAGCAGCAAAGTACAGGGGGGGCCGAGGAGGGAAGAGACCCAGTACTTC. The gene calls are TRBV21-1 and TRBJ2-5; TRBD1 is the table's D call and was not checked against the DNA. TRBV21-1 is a pseudogene locus. The CDR3 loop spans 18 amino acids.

The CDR3 nucleotides read TGTGCCAGCAGCAACTCAGGGTATCAGCCCCAGCATTTT. Amino acid sequence: CASSNSGYQPQHF. The chain recombines TRBV7-9 with TRBJ1-5; a weak D match, TRBD1 (5 bases). From germline, CDR1 is SEHNR and CDR2 FQNEAQ (reference sequence). Trimming cost V 5 bases and J 5 bases, with 10 bases left between them. CDR3 length: 13 residues.